The source of this T cell receptor (beta chain) is a study of regulatory T cells in long-lasting Graves disease. Study observations and caveats: Newly diagnosed disease favored TRBV20-1 and TRBJ2-1 over persistent disease.

At least ten counts were recorded for this clonotype. The antigen is unknown. Sample time point: newly diagnosed GD, antithyroid drugs for less than 3 months. PBMC RNA was the source of the TCR library. American Thyroid Association guidelines were used to diagnose Graves' disease. The CDR3 is 16 residues long. V lost 1 base to trimming and J lost 4 bases; unmatched junction nucleotides: 6. Germline V gene data show CDR1 as SGHAT and CDR2 as FQNNGV. The TCR beta library used iRepertoire HTBI primers with Arm-PCR amplification of CDR3. TCRdb re-called the multiplex PCR reads through MiXCR, storing one row per CDR3 protein. The data show over 500,000 distinct CDR3 sequences, approximately 16% seen once. The sample also formed part of further work on T cells in Graves' hyperthyroidism and ophthalmopathy. This second study says: The HTBI set primed first-round TCR CDR3 RT-PCR. Most thyroid clonotypes expanded above 0.001 appeared in blood too.

This sequence originates from a young man with Graves disease. Sequencing was performed on peripheral blood mononuclear cells (PBMCs), taken at new diagnosis, from a patient treated with antithyroid drugs. This chain joins TRBV11-2 and TRBJ2-1, with 8 positions matching TRBD2. The CDR3: CASSLVRTSSYNEQFF. In nucleotides, the CDR3 is TGTGCCAGCAGCTTAGTGAGGACTAGCAGTTACAATGAGCAGTTCTTC.